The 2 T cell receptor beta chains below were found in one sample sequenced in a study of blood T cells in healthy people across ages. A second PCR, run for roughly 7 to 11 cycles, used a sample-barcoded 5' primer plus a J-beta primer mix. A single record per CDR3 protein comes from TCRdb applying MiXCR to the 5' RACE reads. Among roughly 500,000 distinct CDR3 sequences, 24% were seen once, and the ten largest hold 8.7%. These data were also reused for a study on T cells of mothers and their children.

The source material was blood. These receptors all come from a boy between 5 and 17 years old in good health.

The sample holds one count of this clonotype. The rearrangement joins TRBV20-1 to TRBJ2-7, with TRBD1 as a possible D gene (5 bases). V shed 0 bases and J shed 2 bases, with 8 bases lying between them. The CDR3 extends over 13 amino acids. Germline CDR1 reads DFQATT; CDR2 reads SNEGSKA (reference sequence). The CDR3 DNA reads TGCAGTGCTAGAGACGACAGCCCCTACGAGCAGTACTTC. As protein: CSARDDSPYEQYF.

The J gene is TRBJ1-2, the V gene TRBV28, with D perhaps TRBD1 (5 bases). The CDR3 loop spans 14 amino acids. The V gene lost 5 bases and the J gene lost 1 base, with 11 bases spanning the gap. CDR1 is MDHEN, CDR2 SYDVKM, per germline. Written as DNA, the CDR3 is TGTGCCAGCAGTCCTCCGCAGGGTAACTATGGCTACACCTTC. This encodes CASSPPQGNYGYTF.